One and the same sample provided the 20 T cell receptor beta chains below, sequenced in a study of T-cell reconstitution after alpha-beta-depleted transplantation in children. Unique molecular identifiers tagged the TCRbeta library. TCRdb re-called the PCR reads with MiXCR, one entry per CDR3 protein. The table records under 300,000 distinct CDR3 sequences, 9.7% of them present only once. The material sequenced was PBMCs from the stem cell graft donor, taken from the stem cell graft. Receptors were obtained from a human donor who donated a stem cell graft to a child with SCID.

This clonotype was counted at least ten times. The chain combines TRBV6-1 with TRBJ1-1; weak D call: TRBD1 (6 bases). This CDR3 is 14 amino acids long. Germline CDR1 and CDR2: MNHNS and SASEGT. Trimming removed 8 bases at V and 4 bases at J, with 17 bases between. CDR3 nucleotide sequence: TGTGCCAGCCATCAGGGGTCCCGGAGCACTGAAGCTTTCTTT. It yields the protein CASHQGSRSTEAFF.

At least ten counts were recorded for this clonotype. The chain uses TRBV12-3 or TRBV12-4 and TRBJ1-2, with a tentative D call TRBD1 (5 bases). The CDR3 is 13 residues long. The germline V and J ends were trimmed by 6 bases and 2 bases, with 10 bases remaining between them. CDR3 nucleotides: TGTGCCAGCAGAGGACACAACAACTATGGCTACACCTTC. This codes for CASRGHNNYGYTF.

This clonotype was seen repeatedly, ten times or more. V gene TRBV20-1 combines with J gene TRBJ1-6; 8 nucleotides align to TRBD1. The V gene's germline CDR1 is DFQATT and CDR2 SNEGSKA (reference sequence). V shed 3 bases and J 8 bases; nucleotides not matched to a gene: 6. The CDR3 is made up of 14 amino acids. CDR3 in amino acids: CSASPGTGHSPLHF. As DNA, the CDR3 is TGCAGTGCTAGCCCCGGGACAGGCCATTCACCCCTCCACTTT.

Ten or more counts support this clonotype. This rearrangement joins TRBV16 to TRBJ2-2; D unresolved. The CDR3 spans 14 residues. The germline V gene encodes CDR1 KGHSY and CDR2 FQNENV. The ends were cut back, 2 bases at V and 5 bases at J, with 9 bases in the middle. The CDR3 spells CASSQGIGTGELFF. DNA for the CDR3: TGTGCCAGCAGCCAAGGCATTGGGACCGGGGAGCTGTTTTTT.

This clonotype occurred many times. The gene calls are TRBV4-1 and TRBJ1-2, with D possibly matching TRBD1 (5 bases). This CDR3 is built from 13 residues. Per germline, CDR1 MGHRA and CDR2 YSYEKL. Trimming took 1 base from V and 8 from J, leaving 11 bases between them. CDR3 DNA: TGCGCCAGCAGCCAAGTCACAGGTCGGGGCTACACCTTC. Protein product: CASSQVTGRGYTF.

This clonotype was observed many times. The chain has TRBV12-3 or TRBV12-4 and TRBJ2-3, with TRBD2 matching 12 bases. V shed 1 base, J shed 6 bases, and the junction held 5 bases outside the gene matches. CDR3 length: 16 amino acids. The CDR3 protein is CASSLGPSGGADTQYF. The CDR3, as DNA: TGTGCCAGCAGTTTAGGGCCTAGCGGGGGGGCGGATACGCAGTATTTT.

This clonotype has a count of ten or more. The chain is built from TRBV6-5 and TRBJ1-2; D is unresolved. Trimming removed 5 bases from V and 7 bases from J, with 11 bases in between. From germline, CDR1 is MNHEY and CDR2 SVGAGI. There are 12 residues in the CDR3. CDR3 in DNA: TGTGCCAGCAGTCGTATCAACGGTGGCTACACCTTC. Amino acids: CASSRINGGYTF.

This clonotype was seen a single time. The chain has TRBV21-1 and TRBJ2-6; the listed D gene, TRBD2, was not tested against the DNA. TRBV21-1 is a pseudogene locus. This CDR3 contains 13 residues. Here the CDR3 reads CASSGRGANVLTF. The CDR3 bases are TGTGCCAGCAGCGGGAGAGGGGCCAACGTCCTGACTTTC.

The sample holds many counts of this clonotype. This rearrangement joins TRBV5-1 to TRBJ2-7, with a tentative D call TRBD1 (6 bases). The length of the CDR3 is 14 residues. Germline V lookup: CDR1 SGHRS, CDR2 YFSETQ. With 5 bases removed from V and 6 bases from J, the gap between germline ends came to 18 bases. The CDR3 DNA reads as TGCGCCAGCAGTTCCCAGGGGATCGGCGTCGAGCAGTACTTC. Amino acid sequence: CASSSQGIGVEQYF.

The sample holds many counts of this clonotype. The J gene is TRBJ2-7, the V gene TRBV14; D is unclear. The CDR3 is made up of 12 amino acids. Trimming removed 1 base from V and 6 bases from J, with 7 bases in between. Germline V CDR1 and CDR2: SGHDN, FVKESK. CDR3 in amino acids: CASSQGYSEQYF. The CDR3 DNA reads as TGTGCCAGCAGCCAAGGGTATTCCGAGCAGTACTTC.

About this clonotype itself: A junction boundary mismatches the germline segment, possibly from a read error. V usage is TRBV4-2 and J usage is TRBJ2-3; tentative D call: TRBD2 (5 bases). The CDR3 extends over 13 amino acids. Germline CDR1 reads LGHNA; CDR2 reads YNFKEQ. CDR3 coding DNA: TGTGCCAGCAGACAAGCGGACACAGATACGCAGTATTTT. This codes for CASRQADTDTQYF.

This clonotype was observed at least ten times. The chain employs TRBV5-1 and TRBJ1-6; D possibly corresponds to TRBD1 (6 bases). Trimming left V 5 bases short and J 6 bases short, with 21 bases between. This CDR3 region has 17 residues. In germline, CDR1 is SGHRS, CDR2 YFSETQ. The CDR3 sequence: CASRLLPTGTSNSPLHF. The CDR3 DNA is TGCGCCAGCAGGCTTCTCCCAACCGGGACAAGTAATTCACCCCTCCACTTT.

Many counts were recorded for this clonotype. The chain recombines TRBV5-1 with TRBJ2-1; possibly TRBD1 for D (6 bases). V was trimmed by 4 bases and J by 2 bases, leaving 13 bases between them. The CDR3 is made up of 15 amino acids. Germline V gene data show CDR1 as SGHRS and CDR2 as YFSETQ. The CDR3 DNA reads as TGCGCCAGCAGCCAGGGGCCACGGACCTACAATGAGCAGTTCTTC. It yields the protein CASSQGPRTYNEQFF.

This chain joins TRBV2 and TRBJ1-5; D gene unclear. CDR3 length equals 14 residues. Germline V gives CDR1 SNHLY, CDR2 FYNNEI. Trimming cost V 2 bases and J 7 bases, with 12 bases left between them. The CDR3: CASSEQPFGQPQHF. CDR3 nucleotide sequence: TGTGCCAGCAGTGAACAGCCTTTTGGACAGCCCCAGCATTTT.

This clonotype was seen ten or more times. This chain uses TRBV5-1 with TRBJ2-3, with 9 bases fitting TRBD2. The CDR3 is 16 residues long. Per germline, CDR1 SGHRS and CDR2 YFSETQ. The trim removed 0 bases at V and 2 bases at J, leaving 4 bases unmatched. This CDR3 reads CASSLEGGGATDTQYF. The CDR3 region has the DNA TGCGCCAGCAGCTTGGAAGGCGGGGGGGCCACAGATACGCAGTATTTT.

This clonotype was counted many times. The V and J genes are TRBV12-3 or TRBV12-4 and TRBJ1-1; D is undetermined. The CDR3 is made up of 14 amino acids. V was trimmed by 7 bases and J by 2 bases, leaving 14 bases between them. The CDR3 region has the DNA TGTGCCAGCACCAAGGGAGAATTCAACACTGAAGCTTTCTTT. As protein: CASTKGEFNTEAFF.

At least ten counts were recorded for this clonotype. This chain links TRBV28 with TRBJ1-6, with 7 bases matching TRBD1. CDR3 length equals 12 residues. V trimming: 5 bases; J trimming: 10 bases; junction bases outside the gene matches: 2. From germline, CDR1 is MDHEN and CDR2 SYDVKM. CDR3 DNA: TGTGCCAGCAGTCCGACAGGGTCACCCCTCCACTTT. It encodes CASSPTGSPLHF.

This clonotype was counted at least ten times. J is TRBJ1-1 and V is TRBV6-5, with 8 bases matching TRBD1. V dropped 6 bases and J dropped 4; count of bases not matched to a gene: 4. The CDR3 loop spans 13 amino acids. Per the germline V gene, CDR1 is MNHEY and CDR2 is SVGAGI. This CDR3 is CASRIQGATEAFF. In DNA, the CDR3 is TGTGCCAGCAGGATCCAGGGGGCCACTGAAGCTTTCTTT.

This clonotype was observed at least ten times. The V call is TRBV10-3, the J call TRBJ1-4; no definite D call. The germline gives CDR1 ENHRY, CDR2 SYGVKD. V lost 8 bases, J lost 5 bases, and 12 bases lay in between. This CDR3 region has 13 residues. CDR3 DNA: TGTGCCATCCGTAGGGCAGGAAATGAAAAACTGTTTTTT. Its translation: CAIRRAGNEKLFF.

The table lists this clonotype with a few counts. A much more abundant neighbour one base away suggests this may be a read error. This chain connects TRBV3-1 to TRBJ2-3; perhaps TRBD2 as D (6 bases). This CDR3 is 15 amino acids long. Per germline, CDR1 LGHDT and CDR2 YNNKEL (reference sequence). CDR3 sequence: CATSQVVGGTDTQYF. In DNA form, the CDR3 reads TGTGCCACCAGCCAAGTTGTCGGGGGAACAGATACGCAGTATTTT.